These 26 T cell receptor beta chains originate from one sample sequenced in a study of CD8 T cells in Susac syndrome. RNA, at about 0.5 to 1 ug, was reverse transcribed with random hexamers. MiXCR, applied by TCRdb to the immunoSEQ multiplex PCR reads, yields one record per CDR3 protein. In the table there are some 250,000 distinct CDR3 sequences, around 96% of which are singletons. Specimen: CD4+ T cells from PBMCs. The receptors stem from a human donor with Susac syndrome.

V usage is TRBV7-2 and J usage is TRBJ1-4; perhaps TRBD1 as D (5 bases). V lost 3 bases and J lost 8, with 10 bases in between. The CDR3 runs 13 residues. CDR1 SGHTA and CDR2 FQGNSA come from the germline V gene. The CDR3 DNA sequence: TGTGCCAGCAGCTTGGGCAGGGAGGAAAAACTGTTTTTT. Amino acid sequence: CASSLGREEKLFF.

The gene calls are TRBV29-1 and TRBJ2-1, with TRBD2 identical over 13 bases. J lost 8 bases, V lost 6 bases, and 16 bases had no gene match. Germline-derived CDR1 and CDR2 are SQVTM and ANQGSEA. This CDR3 region has 17 residues. CDR3: CSVLGLAGESIGDEQFF. The CDR3 DNA follows: TGCAGCGTCCTCGGACTAGCGGGAGAGTCGATTGGCGATGAGCAGTTCTTC.

The rearrangement joins TRBV29-1 to TRBJ2-7; D ambiguous. V was trimmed by 7 bases and J by 5 bases, leaving 18 bases between them. The germline gives CDR1 SQVTM, CDR2 ANQGSEA. The length of the CDR3 is 13 residues. The CDR3 loop is CSAQPSPTDEQYF. In nucleotides, the CDR3 is TGCAGCGCGCAACCGAGTCCCACCGACGAGCAGTACTTC.

V usage is TRBV11-2 and J usage is TRBJ2-7; no clear D. The ends were cut back, 4 bases at V and 2 bases at J, with 24 bases in the middle. Per the germline V gene, CDR1 is SGHAT and CDR2 is FQNNGV. This CDR3 has 18 amino acids. Here the CDR3 DNA reads TGTGCCAGCAGCTCCCGGGCCCTTGGCGGCGCATATACCTACGAGCAGTACTTC. It is translated as CASSSRALGGAYTYEQYF.

The chain has TRBV30 and TRBJ2-5, with a weak D call TRBD1 (6 bases). The CDR3 length is 12 residues. The germline V and J ends were trimmed by 6 bases and 4 bases, with 12 bases remaining between them. The V gene's germline CDR1 is GTSNPN and CDR2 SVGIG (reference sequence). The CDR3 DNA follows: TGTGCCTGTGACCCGACAGGAGAGACCCAGTACTTC. It translates to CACDPTGETQYF.

The chain uses TRBV3-1 and TRBJ2-7, with D tentatively TRBD2 (5 bases). V shed 4 bases and J shed 5 bases, with 12 bases lying between them. The CDR3 length is 13 residues. The germline V gene encodes CDR1 LGHDT and CDR2 YNNKEL (reference sequence). For the CDR3, the DNA is TGTGCCAGCAGCCGGACTCCCTTTCACGAGCAGTACTTC. Translated: CASSRTPFHEQYF.

The rearrangement joins TRBV28 to TRBJ2-3, with D perhaps TRBD2 (5 bases). This CDR3 contains 16 residues. Trimming removed 5 bases from V and 4 bases from J, with 19 bases in between. CDR1 and CDR2 from the germline V gene are MDHEN and SYDVKM. Here the CDR3 reads CASSPAGTSSADTQYF. Here the CDR3 DNA reads TGTGCCAGCAGTCCTGCGGGTACATCGTCTGCAGATACGCAGTATTTT. Full variable domain (outside the CDR3, taken from reference TRBV28 and TRBJ2-3): DVKVTQSSRYLVKRTGEKVFLECVQDMDHENMFWYRQDPGLGLRLIYFSYDVKMKEKGDIPEGYSVSREKKERFSLILESASTNQTSMYLCASSPAGTSSADTQYFGPGTRLTVL.

The J gene is TRBJ2-7, the V gene TRBV3-1; weak D call: TRBD2 (6 bases). Germline CDR1 is LGHDT and CDR2 is YNNKEL (reference sequence). The CDR3 is made up of 16 amino acids. V gave up 0 bases and J gave up 6 bases, with 18 bases separating them. The chain's CDR3 is CASSQDLGGTVFEQYF. In nucleotides, the CDR3 is TGTGCCAGCAGCCAAGATCTGGGGGGAACCGTCTTCGAGCAGTACTTC.

The chain employs TRBV10-3 and TRBJ1-2; no clear D gene. Trimming took 8 bases from V and 6 from J, leaving 10 bases between them. The CDR3 sequence is 11 residues long. Per germline, CDR1 ENHRY and CDR2 SYGVKD. The CDR3 DNA reads TGTGCCATCGCGGGTTTAGATGGCTACACCTTC. It translates to CAIAGLDGYTF.

V and J are TRBV20-1 and TRBJ2-5, with D unclear. Trimming cost V 5 bases and J 1 base, with 11 bases left between them. The CDR3 length is 13 residues. The germline CDR1 and CDR2 sequences are DFQATT and SNEGSKA (reference sequence). The chain's CDR3 is CSAGPGPQETQYF. CDR3 sequence (DNA): TGCAGTGCTGGGCCAGGACCCCAAGAGACCCAGTACTTC.

V gene TRBV15 combines with J gene TRBJ2-7, with 7 bases that match TRBD1. This CDR3 region has 16 residues. CDR1 LNHNV and CDR2 YYDKDF come from the germline V gene (reference sequence). Unmatched junction bases numbered 10, after V lost 2 bases and J lost 3 bases. The CDR3 is CATSRPDRADLYEQYF. The DNA of the CDR3 is TGTGCCACCAGCAGACCCGACAGGGCAGACCTCTACGAGCAGTACTTC.

The V call is TRBV27, the J call TRBJ1-1; D unresolved. This CDR3 region has 16 residues. Trimming cost V 5 bases and J 5 bases, with 21 bases left between them. Germline lookup yields CDR1 MNHEY and CDR2 SMNVEV (reference sequence). The CDR3 DNA is TGTGCCAGCAGTCAAAAACCCGGGCAGACGAGGACTGAAGCTTTCTTT. Translation gives CASSQKPGQTRTEAFF.

The chain combines TRBV6-1 with TRBJ2-2; 13 bases map to TRBD2. The CDR3 has 18 residues. Trimming took 6 bases from V and 7 from J; bases not matched to a gene: 14. Germline CDR1 is MNHNS and CDR2 is SASEGT. CDR3 nucleotides: TGTGCCAGCAGGTCGGGACTAGCGGGACCGCCGGCATACGGGGAGCTGTTTTTT. It specifies CASRSGLAGPPAYGELFF.

V is TRBV9 and J is TRBJ1-2; maybe TRBD1 (5 bases). The ends were cut back, 0 bases at V and 5 bases at J, with 11 bases in the middle. This CDR3 spans 14 amino acids. CDR1 and CDR2 from the germline V gene are SGDLS and YYNGEE. CDR3 bases: TGTGCCAGCAGCGTAGAAGGACATTATTATGGCTACACCTTC. This encodes CASSVEGHYYGYTF. The variable domain in full, with the rest retrieved from reference TRBV9 and TRBJ1-2, is DSGVTQTPKHLITATGQRVTLRCSPRSGDLSVYWYQQSLDQGLQFLIQYYNGEERAKGNILERFSAQQFPDLHSELNLSSLELGDSALYFCASSVEGHYYGYTFGSGTRLTVV.

The chain recombines TRBV20-1 with TRBJ2-7; no firm D call. Trimming left V 0 bases short and J 5 bases short, with 23 bases between. This CDR3 contains 17 residues. CDR1 and CDR2 (germline): DFQATT, SNEGSKA (reference sequence). CDR3 in DNA: TGCAGTGCTAGAGATCGCCTCCATGTAGGGCCTCTACACGAGCAGTACTTC. Translating it yields CSARDRLHVGPLHEQYF.

The CDR3 DNA sequence: TGTGCCAGCAGCCTTCTTGGAAGCGGCTCCTACAATGAGCAGTTCTTC. Protein sequence: CASSLLGSGSYNEQFF. The rearrangement uses TRBV7-2 and TRBJ2-1, with a tentative D call TRBD2 (5 bases). In germline, CDR1 is SGHTA, CDR2 FQGNSA. The CDR3 spans 16 residues. The V and J ends lost 5 bases and 0 bases respectively, with 14 bases between them.

J is TRBJ2-7 and V is TRBV4-1, with a tentative D call TRBD2 (5 bases). CDR1 is MGHRA and CDR2 is YSYEKL in the germline V gene. The CDR3 has 14 residues. Trimming took off 3 bases at V and 3 bases at J, with 12 bases between the two ends. CDR3 DNA sequence: TGCGCCAGCAGCCAGGTCGAGGGCCTCTACGAGCAGTACTTC. Translating gives CASSQVEGLYEQYF.

The chain combines TRBV5-1 with TRBJ2-7; 12 bases agree with TRBD2. In germline, CDR1 is SGHRS, CDR2 YFSETQ. The J segment lost 3 bases and the V segment lost 2 bases, leaving 3 bases of the junction unmatched. This CDR3 is 15 amino acids long. CDR3 residues: CASSFTTSGGYEQYF. The CDR3 nucleotides read TGCGCCAGCAGCTTTACGACTAGCGGGGGCTACGAGCAGTACTTC.

The chain employs TRBV4-2 and TRBJ2-7; D tentatively fits TRBD1 or TRBD2 (5 bases each). With 0 bases removed from V and 6 bases from J, the gap between germline ends came to 9 bases. This CDR3 is built from 13 residues. Germline V gene sequence: CDR1 LGHNA, CDR2 YNFKEQ. The CDR3 region is CASSQDLGVEQYF. Written as DNA, the CDR3 is TGTGCCAGCAGCCAAGATTTGGGGGTCGAGCAGTACTTC.

V and J are TRBV20-1 and TRBJ1-2; no firm D call. Looked up from germline, CDR1 is DFQATT and CDR2 is SNEGSKA (reference sequence). The V gene lost 0 bases and the J gene lost 5 bases, with 10 bases spanning the gap. The CDR3 loop spans 13 amino acids. The CDR3 region is CSAREGAGYGYTF. The CDR3 DNA reads as TGCAGTGCTAGAGAGGGAGCGGGATATGGCTACACCTTC.

The chain combines TRBV5-6 with TRBJ2-5, with 8 nucleotides matching TRBD2. The J segment lost 0 bases and the V segment lost 2 bases, leaving 6 bases of the junction unmatched. Germline CDR1 is SGHDT and CDR2 is YYEEEE. The CDR3 extends over 16 amino acids. CDR3 sequence: CASSFSGKTHQETQYF. The CDR3 DNA sequence: TGTGCCAGCAGCTTTAGCGGGAAGACCCACCAAGAGACCCAGTACTTC.

The CDR3 here is CASSPGQQQETQYF. The CDR3 nucleotides read TGTGCCAGCAGCCCGGGACAGCAACAAGAGACCCAGTACTTC. The chain uses TRBV12-3 or TRBV12-4 and TRBJ2-5, with TRBD1 identical over 7 bases. J lost 2 bases, V lost 6 bases, and 6 bases had no gene match. This CDR3 contains 14 residues.

The chain employs TRBV7-6 and TRBJ2-5, with no clear D. The ends were cut back, 4 bases at V and 2 bases at J, with 8 bases in the middle. The CDR3 is 13 residues long. Germline V CDR1 and CDR2: SGHVS, FNYEAQ. CDR3 residues: CASSSLEQETQYF. DNA for the CDR3: TGTGCCAGCAGCTCCTTAGAGCAAGAGACCCAGTACTTC.

The J gene is TRBJ1-5, the V gene TRBV20-1, with 7 bases lining up with TRBD1. CDR3 size: 14 residues. V was pared by 3 bases and J by 4 bases, with 6 bases of the junction left unmatched. The germline CDR1 and CDR2 sequences are DFQATT and SNEGSKA (reference sequence). The chain's CDR3 is CSARILGQNQPQHF. CDR3 DNA sequence: TGCAGTGCTAGGATTCTGGGACAGAATCAGCCCCAGCATTTT.

The chain couples TRBV4-2 to TRBJ2-7; D is unresolved. This CDR3 contains 15 residues. Between the trimmed V and J ends, which lost 0 bases and 0 bases, there was a span of 9 bases. In germline, CDR1 is LGHNA, CDR2 YNFKEQ. As DNA, the CDR3 is TGTGCCAGCAGCCAAGAAGGTTCCGTCTCCTACGAGCAGTACTTC. Protein sequence: CASSQEGSVSYEQYF.

This clonotype was observed a single time. V and J are TRBV15 and TRBJ2-1; a weak D match, TRBD2 (6 bases). From germline, CDR1 is LNHNV and CDR2 YYDKDF (reference sequence). Trimming pared 3 bases from V and 8 bases from J, leaving 14 bases between. The CDR3 has 14 amino acids. CDR3 loop: CATSRGGIRHEQFF. The CDR3 DNA reads as TGTGCCACCAGCAGGGGGGGAATCCGGCATGAGCAGTTCTTC.